Shown below are 31 T cell receptor beta chains from a single sample sequenced in a study of T-cell reconstitution after alpha-beta-depleted transplantation in children. During its preparation, the TCRbeta library received unique molecular identifiers. TCRdb re-called the PCR reads with MiXCR, one entry per CDR3 protein. The sample shows about 440,000 distinct CDR3 sequences, about 45% of them seen only once. Here the sequenced sample was PBMCs, taken before TCRalphabeta/CD19-depleted stem cell transplant. These receptor sequences come from a girl under 10 years old with aplastic anemia, due to receive a stem cell transplant.

The CDR3 DNA reads TGCGCCAGCAGCCAAAGGAGCATTCGGGACGGAGGAAACACCATATATTTT. This translates into CASSQRSIRDGGNTIYF. The chain has TRBV4-1 and TRBJ1-3; tentatively, D is TRBD1 (5 bases). CDR1 is MGHRA, CDR2 YSYEKL, per germline. Trimming took 2 bases from V and 4 from J, leaving 18 bases between them. CDR3 length: 17 amino acids.

The chain joins TRBV20-1 to TRBJ1-2; D is uncertain. V shed 6 bases and J shed 7 bases, with 18 bases lying between them. From germline, CDR1 is DFQATT and CDR2 SNEGSKA (reference sequence). This CDR3 has 13 amino acids. The chain's CDR3 is CSAPKTRTFGYTF. The CDR3 nucleotides are TGCAGTGCCCCTAAGACCAGGACGTTTGGCTACACCTTC.

The J gene is TRBJ2-7, the V gene TRBV12-3 or TRBV12-4, with D possibly matching TRBD1 (5 bases). Trimming removed 0 bases at V and 5 bases at J, with 11 bases between. CDR3 size: 14 residues. The CDR3 protein is CASSLAVQGNEQYF. In DNA form, the CDR3 reads TGTGCCAGCAGTTTAGCTGTGCAGGGTAACGAGCAGTACTTC.

This clonotype has a single count. The rearrangement uses TRBV20-1 and TRBJ2-6; no reliable D call. This CDR3 comprises 13 residues. From germline, CDR1 is DFQATT and CDR2 SNEGSKA (reference sequence). The CDR3 DNA follows: TGCAGCGCTTTTGGCTCTGGGGCCAACGTCCTGACTTTC. Residues: CSAFGSGANVLTF.

This clonotype was detected only a few times. The chain has TRBV20-1 and TRBJ2-3, with D perhaps matching TRBD1 or TRBD2 (6 bases each). Germline-derived CDR1 and CDR2 are DFQATT and SNEGSKA (reference sequence). This CDR3 region has 14 residues. Trimming left V 4 bases short and J 2 bases short, with 13 bases between. The chain's CDR3 is CSATQGRLTDTQYF. DNA of the CDR3: TGCAGTGCTACCCAGGGGAGGCTCACAGATACGCAGTATTTT.

In its sample, this clonotype was seen a few times. The chain has TRBV5-1 and TRBJ2-5; 8 bases line up with TRBD2. The CDR3 sequence is 16 residues long. V gave up 0 bases and J gave up 5 bases; unmatched junction bases: 9. Germline V gives CDR1 SGHRS, CDR2 YFSETQ. The CDR3 here is CASSLGAGALGETQYF. For the CDR3, the DNA is TGCGCCAGCAGCTTGGGAGCGGGAGCCCTCGGGGAGACCCAGTACTTC.

This clonotype was found a few times. The chain uses TRBV7-2 and TRBJ2-5; the D is unclear. Per the germline V gene, CDR1 is SGHTA and CDR2 is FQGNSA. The CDR3 length is 15 residues. The ends were cut back, 1 base at V and 4 bases at J, with 13 bases in the middle. The CDR3 DNA reads as TGTGCCAGCAGCTTAGGAGGCAGGTACGGAGAGACCCAGTACTTC. It encodes CASSLGGRYGETQYF. Combining the CDR3 with reference TRBV7-2 and TRBJ2-5 gives the whole variable domain GAGVSQSPSNKVTEKGKDVELRCDPISGHTALYWYRQSLGQGLEFLIYFQGNSAPDKSGLPSDRFSAERTGGSVSTLTIQRTQQEDSAVYLCASSLGGRYGETQYFGPGTRLLVL.

This chain links TRBV9 with TRBJ1-1, with 7 bases matching TRBD1. V lost 4 bases, J lost 8 bases, and 17 bases stayed unmatched. CDR3 length equals 16 residues. Per germline, CDR1 SGDLS and CDR2 YYNGEE. CDR3 amino acids: CASSTAKTGSVREAFF. CDR3 sequence (DNA): TGTGCCAGCAGCACCGCAAAGACAGGGTCGGTTAGGGAAGCTTTCTTT.

This chain links TRBV7-2 with TRBJ1-2; 7 nucleotides line up with TRBD1. This CDR3 is built from 16 residues. Trimming at V came to 5 bases and at J to 6 bases, leaving 15 bases not matched to a gene. CDR1 is SGHTA and CDR2 is FQGNSA in the germline V gene. CDR3 residues: CASSPGGAIPGDGYTF. CDR3 nucleotide sequence: TGTGCCAGCAGCCCAGGGGGAGCCATCCCAGGGGATGGCTACACCTTC.

J is TRBJ2-1 and V is TRBV29-1; D not resolved. Germline V lookup: CDR1 SQVTM, CDR2 ANQGSEA. With 4 bases removed from V and 0 bases from J, the gap between germline ends came to 13 bases. CDR3 length: 15 amino acids. DNA of the CDR3: TGCAGCGTTGGGGTCTCCCCAAGCTCCTACAATGAGCAGTTCTTC. This gives the protein CSVGVSPSSYNEQFF.

J is TRBJ2-5 and V is TRBV20-1; 9 bases line up with TRBD1. This CDR3 region has 14 residues. Per germline, CDR1 DFQATT and CDR2 SNEGSKA (reference sequence). J lost 5 bases, V lost 0 bases, and 4 bases had no gene match. CDR3 amino acids: CSARDNRGLETQYF. Written as DNA, the CDR3 is TGCAGTGCTAGAGATAACAGGGGGCTGGAGACCCAGTACTTC.

The chain recombines TRBV7-2 with TRBJ2-3; D unresolved. Trimming pared 4 bases from V and 5 bases from J, leaving 4 bases between. Germline lookup yields CDR1 SGHTA and CDR2 FQGNSA. This CDR3 spans 11 amino acids. CDR3 protein: CASSWLDTQYF. As DNA, the CDR3 is TGTGCCAGCAGCTGGCTAGATACGCAGTATTTT.

This clonotype has at least ten counts. The genes are TRBV10-3 and TRBJ1-2; D might be TRBD1 (6 bases). Trimming left V 0 bases short and J 4 bases short, with 9 bases between. Germline V gives CDR1 ENHRY, CDR2 SYGVKD. This CDR3 is 14 amino acids long. The CDR3 here is CAISESTGFYGYTF. In DNA, the CDR3 is TGTGCCATCAGTGAGTCGACAGGCTTCTATGGCTACACCTTC.

CDR3 sequence: CSAKKQGSEQYF. CDR3 bases: TGCAGTGCCAAAAAACAGGGTTCCGAGCAGTACTTC. The chain links TRBV20-1 to TRBJ2-7, with D perhaps TRBD1 (6 bases). CDR3 size: 12 residues. The V gene lost 6 bases and the J gene lost 6 bases, with 15 bases spanning the gap. Germline values: CDR1 DFQATT, CDR2 SNEGSKA (reference sequence).

The chain recombines TRBV20-1 with TRBJ1-3; 8 nucleotides match TRBD1. The CDR3 extends over 12 amino acids. From germline, CDR1 is DFQATT and CDR2 SNEGSKA (reference sequence). Germline trimming cut 5 bases from V and 5 bases from J; bases unmatched to any gene: 2. The CDR3 DNA sequence: TGCAGTGCTCGGGACAGGAGAAACACCATATATTTT. Translating gives CSARDRRNTIYF.

The chain is built from TRBV15 and TRBJ2-2; D is ambiguous. V lost 0 bases and J lost 5, with 10 bases in between. This CDR3 comprises 15 residues. Germline CDR1 reads LNHNV; CDR2 reads YYDKDF (reference sequence). The CDR3 region has the DNA TGTGCCACCAGCAGAGAAGGGCGTGGGACCGGGGAGCTGTTTTTT. It encodes CATSREGRGTGELFF. Full variable domain (missing parts from reference TRBV15 and TRBJ2-2): DAMVIQNPRYQVTQFGKPVTLSCSQTLNHNVMYWYQQKSSQAPKLLFHYYDKDFNNEADTPDNFQSRRPNTSFCFLDIRSPGLGDTAMYLCATSREGRGTGELFFGEGSRLTVL.

V is TRBV7-9 and J is TRBJ2-6, with unresolved D. V lost 7 bases to trimming and J lost 0 bases, with 13 bases between them. Germline assignment: CDR1 SEHNR and CDR2 FQNEAQ (reference sequence). This CDR3 has 16 amino acids. The CDR3 spells CASILPLLSGANVLTF. CDR3 DNA sequence: TGTGCCAGCATCCTCCCACTGCTCTCTGGGGCCAACGTCCTGACTTTC.

V and J are TRBV3-1 and TRBJ2-1, with a tentative D call TRBD2 (5 bases). In germline, CDR1 is LGHDT, CDR2 YNNKEL (reference sequence). V was shortened by 8 bases and J by 5 bases, with 19 bases between the two germline ends. This CDR3 is 15 amino acids long. The CDR3 DNA reads as TGTGCCAGCTCCCAAGAACGACTAAACGACAATGAGCAGTTCTTC. It translates to CASSQERLNDNEQFF.

This chain links TRBV28 with TRBJ2-5; D is unclear. CDR3 length: 12 residues. Germline V gene data show CDR1 as MDHEN and CDR2 as SYDVKM. V was shortened by 7 bases and J by 5 bases, with 11 bases between the two germline ends. The CDR3 nucleotides read TGTGCCAGCACTGTCAACGAGGAGACCCAGTACTTC. Translating gives CASTVNEETQYF.

The V call is TRBV5-1, the J call TRBJ2-2; D might be TRBD2 (5 bases). CDR3 length equals 14 residues. V was cut by 0 bases and J by 7 bases, with 10 bases left in between. CDR1 is SGHRS, CDR2 YFSETQ, per germline. The CDR3 is CASSLVPGVGELFF. The CDR3 coding sequence is TGCGCCAGCAGCTTGGTGCCCGGGGTCGGGGAGCTGTTTTTT.

This clonotype has only a few counts. J is TRBJ2-3 and V is TRBV6-5; 9 bases align to TRBD2. This CDR3 is built from 16 residues. V lost 0 bases, J lost 4 bases, and 5 bases stayed unmatched. The germline gives CDR1 MNHEY, CDR2 SVGAGI. The CDR3 reads CASSYSGGRAADTQYF. The CDR3, as DNA: TGTGCCAGCAGTTACTCGGGCGGGAGGGCCGCAGATACGCAGTATTTT.

This clonotype was seen only a few times. The genes are TRBV15 and TRBJ2-1, with TRBD2 matching 7 bases. CDR1 and CDR2 (germline): LNHNV, YYDKDF (reference sequence). CDR3 length equals 14 residues. The J segment lost 5 bases and the V segment lost 8 bases, leaving 9 bases of the junction unmatched. CDR3 amino acids: CATRRAGVDNEQFF. The CDR3 DNA is TGTGCCACCCGACGCGCGGGAGTGGACAATGAGCAGTTCTTC.

This clonotype was seen a handful of times. This sequence joins TRBV6-5 and TRBJ2-7; 9 nucleotides match TRBD1. The germline gives CDR1 MNHEY, CDR2 SVGAGI. Unmatched junction bases numbered 10, after V lost 0 bases and J lost 1 base. This CDR3 is 18 amino acids long. The CDR3 is CASSYSEVTGGLSYEQYF. The DNA for the CDR3 is TGTGCCAGCAGTTACTCGGAGGTTACAGGGGGCCTTTCCTACGAGCAGTACTTC.

The V gene is TRBV2, the J gene TRBJ2-7, with unresolved D. The CDR3 length is 13 residues. Germline-derived CDR1 and CDR2 are SNHLY and FYNNEI. V dropped 6 bases and J dropped 0 bases, with 9 bases sitting between them. DNA of the CDR3: TGTGCCAGCAGACTTGGCGGCTCCTACGAGCAGTACTTC. Its protein is CASRLGGSYEQYF.

This clonotype was seen a handful of times. The chain carries TRBV18 and TRBJ2-2; 12 positions match TRBD2. Unmatched junction bases numbered 11, after V lost 4 bases and J lost 5 bases. Germline V CDR1 and CDR2: KGHSH, LQKENI. CDR3 length: 18 residues. CDR3 sequence (DNA): TGTGCCAGCTCACAGAGGACTAGCGGGGTCGATGGGACCGGGGAGCTGTTTTTT. It yields the protein CASSQRTSGVDGTGELFF.

The J gene is TRBJ1-4, the V gene TRBV20-1; 8 bases fit TRBD1. Trimming took 5 bases from V and 2 from J; bases not matched to a gene: 4. Germline loops: CDR1 DFQATT, CDR2 SNEGSKA (reference sequence). This CDR3 is built from 14 residues. The CDR3 DNA is TGCAGTGCTCACCGACAGGGGACTAATGAAAAACTGTTTTTT. Amino acids: CSAHRQGTNEKLFF.

The CDR3 loop reads CASSPTGEANSPLHF. CDR3 nucleotides: TGTGCCAGCAGCCCGACAGGGGAAGCTAATTCACCCCTCCACTTT. The rearrangement uses TRBV11-3 and TRBJ1-6; 8 bases fit TRBD1. Germline CDR1 reads SGHNT; CDR2 reads YENEEA. V lost 5 bases to trimming and J lost 6 bases; unmatched junction nucleotides: 6. This CDR3 spans 15 amino acids.

In this sample, this clonotype turned up a few times. The V call is TRBV3-1, the J call TRBJ2-1; 7 bases align to TRBD2. There are 15 residues in the CDR3. Germline CDR1 reads LGHDT; CDR2 reads YNNKEL (reference sequence). The ends lost 2 bases at V and 7 bases at J; junction bases unmatched: 8. The CDR3 DNA sequence: TGTGCCAGCAGCCAAACCCTATCGCGGGGGAATGAGCAGTTCTTC. Translated, it gives CASSQTLSRGNEQFF.

This chain joins TRBV20-1 and TRBJ2-1; 9 bases map to TRBD2. The CDR3 is made up of 15 amino acids. The germline V gene encodes CDR1 DFQATT and CDR2 SNEGSKA (reference sequence). CDR3 amino acids: CTMRGGTSSYNEQFF. CDR3 coding DNA: TGCACCATGCGCGGGGGGACTAGCTCGTACAATGAGCAGTTCTTC.

The chain is built from TRBV15 and TRBJ2-5; tentative D call: TRBD2 (5 bases). V was clipped by 0 bases and J by 1 base, with 9 bases between them. This CDR3 has 15 amino acids. In germline, CDR1 is LNHNV, CDR2 YYDKDF (reference sequence). The CDR3: CATSRDRGSQETQYF. CDR3 in DNA: TGTGCCACCAGCAGAGATAGAGGGTCCCAAGAGACCCAGTACTTC.

This chain's CDR3 is CASSLGLAPDSSYNEQFF. The CDR3 DNA sequence: TGTGCCAGCAGCCTGGGACTAGCGCCTGACAGCTCCTACAATGAGCAGTTCTTC. The V gene is TRBV5-4, the J gene TRBJ2-1, with TRBD2 matching over 10 bases. Trimming at V came to 4 bases and at J to 0 bases, leaving 10 bases not matched to a gene. The length of the CDR3 is 18 residues. Germline V gene lookup returns CDR1 SGHNT and CDR2 YYREEE (reference sequence).